This T cell receptor (beta chain) is from a study of blood T cell repertoires in COVID-19. Allocation to cohorts depended on clinical history reported by the participants. Two negative PCRs, clearance, or symptom resolution characterized the recovered Cohort 3 donors. The CDR3 covers 15 residues. With 6 bases clipped from V and 3 bases from J, the junction kept 6 bases outside the gene matches. The germline gives CDR1 LNHDA, CDR2 SQIVND (reference sequence). Here immunoSEQ multiplex PCR was the method, and the copy in TCRdb shows in-frame clones only, minus some. There are 310,000 or so clones in the sample; roughly 85% occur only once, and approximately 5% lies in the top ten.

The sequence was collected from a woman between 25 and 40 years old who had recovered from COVID-19. The sample was PBMCs or T cells enriched from blood (not recorded which). V gene TRBV19 combines with J gene TRBJ1-3, with 9 bases fitting TRBD1. CDR3 amino acids: CASRRTGAGGNTIYF. The CDR3 region has the DNA TGTGCCAGTAGGCGGACAGGGGCTGGTGGAAACACCATATATTTT.